What follows are 11 T cell receptor beta chains derived from one specimen sequenced in a study of shared clonotypes between healthy human individuals. Profiled with immunoSEQ multiplex PCR; TCRdb holds only in-frame clones, not every one. Among about 2.2 million clones, around 93% were seen once, and the ten largest hold more than 1.5%. Naivety among CD8 cells was defined by CD45RO negativity and positive CCR7 selection, thereby excluding terminally differentiated effector memory CD45RA+ cells. Source material: naive CD8+ T cells from PBMCs. These TCRs come from a man between 18 and 29 years old in good health. Some clones in this sample may be carry-over from other donors' samples.

The V gene is TRBV7-3, the J gene TRBJ2-3; D is undetermined. The CDR3 totals 13 residues. V shed 3 bases and J shed 6 bases, with 10 bases lying between them. Germline V gene lookup returns CDR1 SGHTA and CDR2 FQGTGA. The CDR3 region has the DNA TGTGCCAGCAGCTTTAATCCGGCGGATACGCAGTATTTT. This codes for CASSFNPADTQYF.

The gene calls are TRBV27 and TRBJ2-3, with D uncertain. The CDR3 is made up of 14 amino acids. From germline, CDR1 is MNHEY and CDR2 SMNVEV (reference sequence). Trimming cost V 6 bases and J 4 bases, with 14 bases left between them. CDR3 in DNA: TGTGCCAGCAGAAAAACCGTGGGCTCAGATACGCAGTATTTT. Its translation is CASRKTVGSDTQYF.

This clone has a single count. The chain recombines TRBV5-1 with TRBJ2-3; 10 positions agree with TRBD1. Germline V gene data show CDR1 as SGHRS and CDR2 as YFSETQ. The CDR3 sequence is 15 residues long. Germline trimming cut 0 bases from V and 5 bases from J; bases unmatched to any gene: 3. CDR3 residues: CASSLGGQGGDTQYF. The CDR3 nucleotides read TGCGCCAGCAGCTTGGGTGGACAGGGGGGAGATACGCAGTATTTT.

This clone was detected only once. The chain recombines TRBV11-2 with TRBJ2-5; D may be TRBD2 (5 bases). The CDR3 covers 18 residues. Per the germline V gene, CDR1 is SGHAT and CDR2 is FQNNGV. With 2 bases removed from V and 2 bases from J, the gap between germline ends came to 21 bases. CDR3 sequence reads: CASSLWTAARPGQETQYF. DNA for the CDR3: TGTGCCAGCAGCTTATGGACCGCAGCCCGACCGGGGCAAGAGACCCAGTACTTC.

J is TRBJ2-7 and V is TRBV7-9; possibly TRBD1 for D (8 bases). CDR3 length equals 19 residues. V was pared by 5 bases and J by 5 bases, with 31 bases between. Germline lookup yields CDR1 SEHNR and CDR2 FQNEAQ (reference sequence). The CDR3 region has the DNA TGTGCCAGCAGCGATAGCGGACAGGGAACTGGCGGGAGAGGCCACGAGCAGTACTTC. Protein product: CASSDSGQGTGGRGHEQYF.

The chain joins TRBV27 to TRBJ2-7, with TRBD2 matching over 9 bases. There are 15 residues in the CDR3. CDR1 MNHEY and CDR2 SMNVEV come from the germline V gene (reference sequence). Trimming removed 5 bases from V and 4 bases from J; junction bases left unmatched: 9. This CDR3 reads CASSPRTSAGYEQYF. CDR3 DNA sequence: TGTGCCAGCAGTCCGAGGACTAGCGCGGGGTACGAGCAGTACTTC.

Note on this clone: Other DNA sequences of this sample code for an identical CDR3. The genes are TRBV4-1 and TRBJ1-5; D may be TRBD1 (5 bases). From germline, CDR1 is MGHRA and CDR2 YSYEKL. The CDR3 consists of 13 residues. V was cut by 1 base and J by 4 bases, with 5 bases left in between. The CDR3 here is CASSQGGNQPQHF. CDR3 nucleotide sequence: TGCGCCAGCAGCCAAGGGGGGAATCAGCCCCAGCATTTT.

This chain connects TRBV7-6 to TRBJ2-3, with a weak D call TRBD1 (6 bases). V gave up 6 bases and J gave up 2 bases, with 12 bases separating them. Germline CDR1 and CDR2: SGHVS and FNYEAQ. CDR3 size: 14 residues. DNA for the CDR3: TGTGCCAGCAGACACGGACAGTACACAGATACGCAGTATTTT. It yields the protein CASRHGQYTDTQYF. The full variable domain, with the rest looked up from reference TRBV7-6 and TRBJ2-3, is GAGVSQSPRYKVTKRGQDVALRCDPISGHVSLYWYRQALGQGPEFLTYFNYEAQQDKSGLPNDRFSAERPEGSISTLTIQRTEQRDSAMYRCASRHGQYTDTQYFGPGTRLTVL.

As regards this clone: The same CDR3 can be traced to other DNA sequences in this sample. V and J are TRBV9 and TRBJ2-1; 12 positions agree with TRBD2. Looked up from germline, CDR1 is SGDLS and CDR2 is YYNGEE. With V trimmed by 3 bases and J by 7 bases, 8 bases remained unmatched. This CDR3 region has 16 residues. The CDR3 bases are TGTGCCAGCAGCGCGCTAGCGGGAGGGCCCCGTAATGAGCAGTTCTTC. The encoded protein is CASSALAGGPRNEQFF. Combining the CDR3 with reference TRBV9 and TRBJ2-1 gives the whole variable domain DSGVTQTPKHLITATGQRVTLRCSPRSGDLSVYWYQQSLDQGLQFLIQYYNGEERAKGNILERFSAQQFPDLHSELNLSSLELGDSALYFCASSALAGGPRNEQFFGPGTRLTVL.

This chain connects TRBV27 to TRBJ2-7, with D maybe TRBD2 (5 bases). CDR3 length: 15 residues. Trimming removed 2 bases at V and 7 bases at J, with 18 bases between. Germline V gene lookup returns CDR1 MNHEY and CDR2 SMNVEV (reference sequence). CDR3 nucleotides: TGTGCCAGCAGTTTACTAAGACCCCTCGGGGTAGAGCAGTACTTC. Encoded protein: CASSLLRPLGVEQYF.

This clone was detected a few times. J is TRBJ2-3 and V is TRBV27, with unresolved D. Trimming cost V 5 bases and J 4 bases, with 10 bases left between them. Per the germline V gene, CDR1 is MNHEY and CDR2 is SMNVEV (reference sequence). This CDR3 comprises 13 residues. CDR3: CASSPRSADTQYF. The CDR3 bases are TGTGCCAGCAGTCCCCGAAGTGCAGATACGCAGTATTTT.